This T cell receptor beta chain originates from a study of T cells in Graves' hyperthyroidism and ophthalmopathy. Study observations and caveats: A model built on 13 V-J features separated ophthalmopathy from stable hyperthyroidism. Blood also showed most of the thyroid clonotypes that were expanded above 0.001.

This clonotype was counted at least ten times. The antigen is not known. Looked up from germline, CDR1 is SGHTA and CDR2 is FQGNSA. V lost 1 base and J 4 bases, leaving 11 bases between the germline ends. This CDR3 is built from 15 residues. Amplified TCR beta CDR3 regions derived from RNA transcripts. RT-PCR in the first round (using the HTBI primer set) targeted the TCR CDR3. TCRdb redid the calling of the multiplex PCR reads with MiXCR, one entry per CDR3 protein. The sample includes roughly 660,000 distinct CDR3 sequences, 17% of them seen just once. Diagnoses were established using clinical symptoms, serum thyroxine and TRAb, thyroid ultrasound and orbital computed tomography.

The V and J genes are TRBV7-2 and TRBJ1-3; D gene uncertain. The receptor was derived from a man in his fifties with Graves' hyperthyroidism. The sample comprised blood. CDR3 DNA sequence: TGTGCCAGCAGCTTAGTGGGCAGAGGGGGAAACACCATATATTTT. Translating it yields CASSLVGRGGNTIYF.